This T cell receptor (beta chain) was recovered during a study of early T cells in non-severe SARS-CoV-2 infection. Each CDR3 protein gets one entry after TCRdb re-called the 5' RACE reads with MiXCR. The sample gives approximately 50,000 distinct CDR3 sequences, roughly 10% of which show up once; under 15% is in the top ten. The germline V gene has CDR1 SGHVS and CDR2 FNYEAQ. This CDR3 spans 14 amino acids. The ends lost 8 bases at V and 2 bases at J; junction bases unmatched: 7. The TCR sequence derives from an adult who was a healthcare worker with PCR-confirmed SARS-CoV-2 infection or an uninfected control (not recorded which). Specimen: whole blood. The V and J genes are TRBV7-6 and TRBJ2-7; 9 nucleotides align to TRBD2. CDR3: CASATSGSPYEQYF. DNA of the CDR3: TGTGCCAGCGCCACTAGCGGGTCCCCCTACGAGCAGTACTTC.